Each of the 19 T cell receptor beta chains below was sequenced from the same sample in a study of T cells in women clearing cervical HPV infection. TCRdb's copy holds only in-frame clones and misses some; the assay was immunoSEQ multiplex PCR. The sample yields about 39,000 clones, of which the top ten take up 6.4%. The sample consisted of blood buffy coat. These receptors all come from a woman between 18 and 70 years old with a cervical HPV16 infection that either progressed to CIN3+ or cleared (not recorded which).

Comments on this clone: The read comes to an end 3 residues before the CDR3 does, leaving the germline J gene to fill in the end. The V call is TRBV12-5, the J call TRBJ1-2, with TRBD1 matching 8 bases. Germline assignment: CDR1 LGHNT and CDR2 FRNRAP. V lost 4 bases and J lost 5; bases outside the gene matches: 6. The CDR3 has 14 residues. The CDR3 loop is CASGSWDRSYGYTF. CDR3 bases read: TGTGCTAGTGGTTCCTGGGACAGGTCATATGGC.

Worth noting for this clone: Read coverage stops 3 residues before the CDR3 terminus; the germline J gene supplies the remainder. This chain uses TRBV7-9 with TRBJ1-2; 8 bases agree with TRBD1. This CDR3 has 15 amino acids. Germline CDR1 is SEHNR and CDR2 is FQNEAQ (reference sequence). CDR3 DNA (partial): TGTGCCAGCAGCCTGGGACAGGTTCTCTCCTACGAC. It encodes CASSLGQVLSYD. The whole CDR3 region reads CASSLGQVLSYDYTF.

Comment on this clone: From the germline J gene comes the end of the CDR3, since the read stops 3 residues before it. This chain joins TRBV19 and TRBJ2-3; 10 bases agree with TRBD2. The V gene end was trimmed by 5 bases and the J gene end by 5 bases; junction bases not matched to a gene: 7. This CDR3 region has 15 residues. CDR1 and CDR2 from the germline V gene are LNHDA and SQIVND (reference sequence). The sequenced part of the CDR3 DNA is TGTGCCAGTAGTTCACCTAGCGGGGGCATAGATACG. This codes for CASSSPSGGIDT. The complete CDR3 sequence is CASSSPSGGIDTQYF.

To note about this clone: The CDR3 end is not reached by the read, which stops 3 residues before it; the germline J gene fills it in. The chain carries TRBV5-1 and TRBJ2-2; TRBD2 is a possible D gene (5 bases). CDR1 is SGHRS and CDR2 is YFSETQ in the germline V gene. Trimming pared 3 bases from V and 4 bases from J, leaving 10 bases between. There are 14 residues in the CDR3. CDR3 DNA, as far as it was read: TGCGCCAGCAGCTATAACGGGGTCACCGGGGAG. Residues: CASSYNGVTGE. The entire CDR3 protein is CASSYNGVTGELFF. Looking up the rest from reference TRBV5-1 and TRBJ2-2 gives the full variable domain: KAGVTQTPRYLIKTRGQQVTLSCSPISGHRSVSWYQQTPGQGLQFLFEYFSETQRNKGNFPGRFSGRQFSNSRSEMNVSTLELGDSALYLCASSYNGVTGELFFGEGSRLTVL.

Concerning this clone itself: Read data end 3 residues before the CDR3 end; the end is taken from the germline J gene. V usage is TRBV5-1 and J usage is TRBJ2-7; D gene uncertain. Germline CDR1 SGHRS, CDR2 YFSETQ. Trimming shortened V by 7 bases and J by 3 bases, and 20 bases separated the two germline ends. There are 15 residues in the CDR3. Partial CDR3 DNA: TGCGCCAGCGTACAAGCTCTAGGATCGGGCTACGAG. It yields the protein CASVQALGSGYE. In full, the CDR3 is CASVQALGSGYEQYF.

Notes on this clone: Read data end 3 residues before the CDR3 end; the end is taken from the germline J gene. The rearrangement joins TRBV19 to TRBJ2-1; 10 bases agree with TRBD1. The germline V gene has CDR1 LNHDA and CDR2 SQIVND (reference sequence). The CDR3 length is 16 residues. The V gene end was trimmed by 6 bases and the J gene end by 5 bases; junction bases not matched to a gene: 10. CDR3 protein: CASSGQGERLNNEQFF. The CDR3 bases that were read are TGTGCCAGTAGCGGACAGGGGGAGCGGCTTAACAATGAG.

The CDR3 is CALRTSVETQYF. The part of the CDR3 DNA that was read is TGTGCCTTACGGACTAGCGTTGAGACC. V gene TRBV7-9 combines with J gene TRBJ2-5; the match to TRBD2 covers 9 bases. The read gets to within 3 residues of the CDR3 end, and the germline J gene fills in the rest. Trimming cost V 11 bases and J 5 bases; bases outside gene matches: 6. The CDR3 extends over 12 amino acids. Germline CDR1 reads SEHNR; CDR2 reads FQNEAQ (reference sequence).

The sequenced CDR3 bases are TGTGCCAGCAGCTTGGAATTTAGGGGGACTGAA. Protein product: CASSLEFRGTE. The entire CDR3 protein reads CASSLEFRGTEAFF. This sequence joins TRBV5-4 and TRBJ1-1, with a weak D call TRBD1 (6 bases). The read terminates 3 residues ahead of where the CDR3 ends, so the germline J gene completes it. The germline V gene encodes CDR1 SGHNT and CDR2 YYREEE (reference sequence). This CDR3 has 14 amino acids. The V gene lost 0 bases and the J gene lost 5 bases, with 11 bases spanning the gap.

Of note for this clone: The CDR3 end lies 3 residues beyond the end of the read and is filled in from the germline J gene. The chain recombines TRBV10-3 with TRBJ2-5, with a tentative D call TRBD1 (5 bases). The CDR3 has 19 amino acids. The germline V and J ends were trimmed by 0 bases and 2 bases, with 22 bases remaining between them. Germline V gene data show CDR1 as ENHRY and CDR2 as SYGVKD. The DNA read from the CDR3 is TGTGCCATCAGTGAGTCGGACGACCCTCACAGGTTCCCACAAGAGACC. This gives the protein CAISESDDPHRFPQET. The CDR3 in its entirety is CAISESDDPHRFPQETQYF.

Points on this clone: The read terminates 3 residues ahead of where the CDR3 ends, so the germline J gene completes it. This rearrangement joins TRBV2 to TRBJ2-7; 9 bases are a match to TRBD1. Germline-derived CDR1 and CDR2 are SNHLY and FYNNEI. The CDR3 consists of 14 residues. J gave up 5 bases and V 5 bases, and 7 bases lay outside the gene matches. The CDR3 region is CASSRDRASNEQYF. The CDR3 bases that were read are TGTGCCAGCAGTCGGGACAGGGCAAGCAACGAG.

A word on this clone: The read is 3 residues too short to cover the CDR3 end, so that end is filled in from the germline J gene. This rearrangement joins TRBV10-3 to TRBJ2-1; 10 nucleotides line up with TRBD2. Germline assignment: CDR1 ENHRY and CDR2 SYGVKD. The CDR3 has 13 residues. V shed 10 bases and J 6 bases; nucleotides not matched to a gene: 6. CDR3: CASSGTSVNEQFF. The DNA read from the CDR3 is TGTGCCAGTTCCGGGACTAGCGTCAATGAG.

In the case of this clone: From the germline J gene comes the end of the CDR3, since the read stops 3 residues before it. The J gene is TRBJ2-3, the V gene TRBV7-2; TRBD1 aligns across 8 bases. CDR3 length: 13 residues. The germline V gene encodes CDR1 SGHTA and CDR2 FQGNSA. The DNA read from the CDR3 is TGTGCCACCGCTAGGACAGGGCAAGAGACG. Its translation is CATARTGQET. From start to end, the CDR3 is CATARTGQETQYF.

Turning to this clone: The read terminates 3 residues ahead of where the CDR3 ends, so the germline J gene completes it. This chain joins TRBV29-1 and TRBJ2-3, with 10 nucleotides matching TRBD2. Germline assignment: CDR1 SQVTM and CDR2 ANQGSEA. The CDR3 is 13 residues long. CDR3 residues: CSVRAASGSAQYF. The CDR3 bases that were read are TGCAGCGTTAGGGCGGCTAGCGGGAGTGCG.

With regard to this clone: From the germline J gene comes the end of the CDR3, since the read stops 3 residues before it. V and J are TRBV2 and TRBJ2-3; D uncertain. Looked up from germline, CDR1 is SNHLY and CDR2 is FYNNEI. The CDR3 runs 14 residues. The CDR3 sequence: CASSAVAEYETQYF. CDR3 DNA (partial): TGTGCCAGCAGTGCAGTGGCGGAGTACGAGACG.

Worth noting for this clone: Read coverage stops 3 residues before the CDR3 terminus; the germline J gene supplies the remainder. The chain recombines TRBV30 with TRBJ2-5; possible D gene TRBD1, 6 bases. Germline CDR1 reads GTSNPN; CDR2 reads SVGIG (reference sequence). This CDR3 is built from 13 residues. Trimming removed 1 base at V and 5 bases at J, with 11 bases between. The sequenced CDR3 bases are TGTGCCTGGAGTGCCGAGAGGGGGGAGACC. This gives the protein CAWSAERGET. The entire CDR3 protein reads CAWSAERGETQYF. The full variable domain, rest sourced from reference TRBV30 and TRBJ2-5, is SQTIHQWPATLVQPVGSPLSLECTVEGTSNPNLYWYRQAAGRGLQLLFYSVGIGQISSEVPQNLSASRPQDRQFILSSKKLLLSDSGFYLCAWSAERGETQYFGPGTRLLVL.

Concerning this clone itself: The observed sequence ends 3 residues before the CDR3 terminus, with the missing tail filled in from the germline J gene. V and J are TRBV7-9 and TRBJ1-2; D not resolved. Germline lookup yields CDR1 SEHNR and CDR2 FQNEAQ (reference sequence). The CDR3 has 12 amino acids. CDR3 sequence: CASSPPAGDYTF. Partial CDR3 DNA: TGTGCCAGCAGCCCTCCCGCGGGCGAC.

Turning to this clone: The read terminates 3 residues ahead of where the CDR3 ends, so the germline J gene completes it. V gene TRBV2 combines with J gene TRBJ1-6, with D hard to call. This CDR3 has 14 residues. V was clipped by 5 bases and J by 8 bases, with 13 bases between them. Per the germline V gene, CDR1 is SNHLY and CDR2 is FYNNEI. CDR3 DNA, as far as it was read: TGTGCCAGCAGTCGGGCGGGCCAGGATTCACCC. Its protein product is CASSRAGQDSP. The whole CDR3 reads CASSRAGQDSPLHF.

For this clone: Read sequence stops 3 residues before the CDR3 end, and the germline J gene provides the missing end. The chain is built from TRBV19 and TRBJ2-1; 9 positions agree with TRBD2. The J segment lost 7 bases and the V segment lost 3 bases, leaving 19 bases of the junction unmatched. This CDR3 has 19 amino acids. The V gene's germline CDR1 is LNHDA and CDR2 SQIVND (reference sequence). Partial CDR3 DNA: TGTGCCAGTAGTATCAGAGGCGGCGGGAGGGCTTTAATATTTAATGAG. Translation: CASSIRGGGRALIFNE. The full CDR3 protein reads CASSIRGGGRALIFNEQFF.

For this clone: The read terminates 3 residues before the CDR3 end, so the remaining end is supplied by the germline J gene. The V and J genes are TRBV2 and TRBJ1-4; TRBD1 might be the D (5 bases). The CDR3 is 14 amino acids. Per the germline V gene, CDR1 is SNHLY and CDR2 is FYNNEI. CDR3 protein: CASTWDWGNSPLFF. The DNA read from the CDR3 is TGTGCCAGCACGTGGGACTGGGGAAATTCACCA.